The sequence of this TCR beta chain was determined in a study of OX40 agonist ivuxolimab in advanced cancers. Turning to the study itself: Prior anti-PD-1, anti-PD-L1 or anti-CTLA-4 therapy was allowed; less than 45% had some.

Assay: immunoSEQ multiplex PCR; the TCRdb copy retains only in-frame clones and omits some. The table includes approximately 100,000 clones, 70% to 85% detected once. V shed 5 bases and J shed 2 bases, with 11 bases lying between them. CDR3 length: 14 amino acids. Germline V CDR1 and CDR2: MDHEN, SYDVKM. Sequenced material: CD4+ or CD8+ T cells sorted from blood, taken in a trial of the OX40 agonist ivuxolimab. The clonotype was recovered from an adult with an advanced solid tumor such as melanoma, head and neck, liver or kidney cancer. This chain joins TRBV28 and TRBJ2-3; D call uncertain. CDR3 DNA sequence: TGTGCCAGCAGTGTCAGCCCCACCACAGATACGCAGTATTTT. It yields the protein CASSVSPTTDTQYF.